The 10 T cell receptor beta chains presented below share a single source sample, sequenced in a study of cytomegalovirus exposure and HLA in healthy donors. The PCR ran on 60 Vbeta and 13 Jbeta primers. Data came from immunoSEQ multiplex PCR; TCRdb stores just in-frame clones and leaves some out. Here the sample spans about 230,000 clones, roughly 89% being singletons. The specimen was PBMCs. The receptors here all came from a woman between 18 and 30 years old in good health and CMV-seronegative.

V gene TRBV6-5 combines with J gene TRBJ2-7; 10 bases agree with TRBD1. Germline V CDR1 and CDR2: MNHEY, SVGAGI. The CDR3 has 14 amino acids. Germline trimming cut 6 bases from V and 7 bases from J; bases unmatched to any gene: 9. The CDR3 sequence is CASRLDRGYGEQYF. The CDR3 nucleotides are TGTGCCAGCAGATTGGACAGGGGGTATGGAGAGCAGTACTTC.

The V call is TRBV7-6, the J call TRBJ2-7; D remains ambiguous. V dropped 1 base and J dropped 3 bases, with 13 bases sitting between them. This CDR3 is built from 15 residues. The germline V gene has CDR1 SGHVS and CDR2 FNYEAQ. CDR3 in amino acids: CASSLVTDKNYEQYF. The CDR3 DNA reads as TGTGCCAGCAGCTTAGTAACCGACAAAAACTACGAGCAGTACTTC. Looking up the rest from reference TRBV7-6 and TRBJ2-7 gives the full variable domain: GAGVSQSPRYKVTKRGQDVALRCDPISGHVSLYWYRQALGQGPEFLTYFNYEAQQDKSGLPNDRFSAERPEGSISTLTIQRTEQRDSAMYRCASSLVTDKNYEQYFGPGTRLTVT.

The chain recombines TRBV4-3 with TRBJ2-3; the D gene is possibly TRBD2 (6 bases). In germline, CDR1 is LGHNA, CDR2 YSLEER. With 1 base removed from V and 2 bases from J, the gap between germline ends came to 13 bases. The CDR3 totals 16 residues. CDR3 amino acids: CASSQVGTGVTDTQYF. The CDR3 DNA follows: TGCGCCAGCAGCCAAGTGGGGACGGGGGTCACAGATACGCAGTATTTT.

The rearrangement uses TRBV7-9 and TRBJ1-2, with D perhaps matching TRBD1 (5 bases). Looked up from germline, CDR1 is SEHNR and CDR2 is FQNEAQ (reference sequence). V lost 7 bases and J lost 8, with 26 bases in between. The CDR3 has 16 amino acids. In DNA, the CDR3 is TGTGCCAGCACCGAAGAGACGGGGGTAAGGGTACGAGGCTACACCTTC. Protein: CASTEETGVRVRGYTF. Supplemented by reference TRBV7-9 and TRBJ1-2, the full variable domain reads DTGVSQNPRHKITKRGQNVTFRCDPISEHNRLYWYRQTLGQGPEFLTYFQNEAQLEKSRLLSDRFSAERPKGSFSTLEIQRTEQGDSAMYLCASTEETGVRVRGYTFGSGTRLTVV.

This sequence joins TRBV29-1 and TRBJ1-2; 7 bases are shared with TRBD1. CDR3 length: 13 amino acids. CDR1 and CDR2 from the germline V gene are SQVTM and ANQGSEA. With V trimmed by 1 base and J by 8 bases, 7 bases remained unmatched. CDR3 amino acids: CSVEGGRGYGYTF. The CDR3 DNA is TGCAGCGTTGAAGGAGGCAGGGGGTACGGCTACACCTTC.

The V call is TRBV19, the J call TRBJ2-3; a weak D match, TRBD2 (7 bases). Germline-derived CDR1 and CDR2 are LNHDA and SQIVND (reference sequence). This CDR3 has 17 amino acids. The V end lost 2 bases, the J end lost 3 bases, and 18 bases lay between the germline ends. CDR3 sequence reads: CASSIRWGGSGTDTQYF. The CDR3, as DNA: TGTGCCAGTAGTATACGGTGGGGGGGCTCGGGGACAGATACGCAGTATTTT.

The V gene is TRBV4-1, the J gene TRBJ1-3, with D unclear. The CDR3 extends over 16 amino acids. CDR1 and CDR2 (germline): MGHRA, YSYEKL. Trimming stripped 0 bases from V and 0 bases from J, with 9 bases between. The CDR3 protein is CASSQDPTYSGNTIYF. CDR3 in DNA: TGCGCCAGCAGCCAAGATCCGACATACTCTGGAAACACCATATATTTT.

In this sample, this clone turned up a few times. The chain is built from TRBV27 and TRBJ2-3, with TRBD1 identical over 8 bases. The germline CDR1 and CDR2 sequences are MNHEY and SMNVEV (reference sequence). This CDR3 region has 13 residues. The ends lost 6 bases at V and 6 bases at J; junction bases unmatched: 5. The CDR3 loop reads CASSTTGGDTQYF. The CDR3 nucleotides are TGTGCCAGCAGCACCACAGGGGGTGATACGCAGTATTTT.

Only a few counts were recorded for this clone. CDR3 DNA sequence: TGTGCCAGCAGTAACGGGGGACCTTACAATGAGCAGTTCTTC. Encoded protein: CASSNGGPYNEQFF. The chain has TRBV6-1 and TRBJ2-1; tentatively, D is TRBD2 (6 bases). Trimming shortened V by 5 bases and J by 4 bases, and 12 bases separated the two germline ends. This CDR3 is 14 amino acids long. The germline CDR1 and CDR2 sequences are MNHNS and SASEGT.

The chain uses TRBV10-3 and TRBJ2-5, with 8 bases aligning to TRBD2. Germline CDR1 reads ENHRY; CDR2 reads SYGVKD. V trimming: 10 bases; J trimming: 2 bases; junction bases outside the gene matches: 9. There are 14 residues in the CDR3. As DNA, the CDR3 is TGTGCCAGCGGAGCGGGGGTCAGTCAAGAGACCCAGTACTTC. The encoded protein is CASGAGVSQETQYF.